Presented here are 20 T cell receptor beta chains from one specimen sequenced in a study of blood T cell repertoires in COVID-19. TCRdb's copy holds only in-frame clones and misses some; the assay was immunoSEQ multiplex PCR. This sample has about 120,000 clones; 80% to 90% occur once, and the top ten carry 3.5% to 5%. The sequenced sample was peripheral blood. These receptors came from a man aged 35 to 55 with acute or convalescent COVID-19.

In nucleotides, the CDR3 is TGTGCCAGCAGACCTCTGGGGCCTGGCTATGGCTACACCTTC. It is translated as CASRPLGPGYGYTF. The J gene is TRBJ1-2, the V gene TRBV6-2 or TRBV6-3; tentative D call: TRBD1 (5 bases). There are 14 residues in the CDR3. Germline assignment: CDR1 MNHEY and CDR2 SVGEGT. The ends were cut back, 6 bases at V and 4 bases at J, with 15 bases in the middle.

V usage is TRBV27 and J usage is TRBJ1-5; D remains unclear. Germline V gene sequence: CDR1 MNHEY, CDR2 SMNVEV (reference sequence). Trimming pared 2 bases from V and 11 bases from J, leaving 13 bases between. CDR3 size: 13 residues. For the CDR3, the DNA is TGTGCCAGCAGTTTAGGCAGTAGCATGTCCCAGCATTTT. It specifies CASSLGSSMSQHF.

J is TRBJ1-2 and V is TRBV10-3, with TRBD1 matching 9 bases. This CDR3 is built from 21 residues. V dropped 4 bases and J dropped 7; count of bases not matched to a gene: 28. Germline V CDR1 and CDR2: ENHRY, SYGVKD. CDR3 DNA sequence: TGTGCCATCAGTGCATCCCTGGGGAGTGGGACAGGGTCTACTAGGCGGTTTGGCTACACCTTC. As protein: CAISASLGSGTGSTRRFGYTF.

The chain has TRBV2 and TRBJ1-2; TRBD1 matches 10 bases. This CDR3 has 15 amino acids. Trimming removed 6 bases from V and 7 bases from J; junction bases left unmatched: 11. Germline CDR1 SNHLY, CDR2 FYNNEI. The CDR3 reads CASSQTTGGWGGYTF. CDR3 DNA sequence: TGTGCCAGCAGCCAAACGACAGGGGGCTGGGGTGGCTACACCTTC.

The chain joins TRBV2 to TRBJ1-1; D gene ambiguous. V lost 0 bases to trimming and J lost 1 base, with 6 bases between them. The CDR3 is 14 amino acids. Germline CDR1 and CDR2: SNHLY and FYNNEI. The DNA for the CDR3 is TGTGCCAGCAGTGAAGCGACGGGGAACACTGAAGCTTTCTTT. Residues: CASSEATGNTEAFF.

This clone showed up just once. The rearrangement uses TRBV5-1 and TRBJ1-2; a possible D gene is TRBD1 (6 bases). CDR3 length: 15 residues. Per the germline V gene, CDR1 is SGHRS and CDR2 is YFSETQ. Trimming left V 4 bases short and J 2 bases short, with 15 bases between. The CDR3 bases are TGCGCCAGCAGCCAAAACAGGGACGCCAACTATGGCTACACCTTC. This codes for CASSQNRDANYGYTF. Full variable domain (missing parts from reference TRBV5-1 and TRBJ1-2): KAGVTQTPRYLIKTRGQQVTLSCSPISGHRSVSWYQQTPGQGLQFLFEYFSETQRNKGNFPGRFSGRQFSNSRSEMNVSTLELGDSALYLCASSQNRDANYGYTFGSGTRLTVV.

The chain links TRBV6-5 to TRBJ1-1; weak D call: TRBD1 (6 bases). Looked up from germline, CDR1 is MNHEY and CDR2 is SVGAGI. This CDR3 region has 16 residues. Trimming took off 0 bases at V and 3 bases at J, with 14 bases between the two ends. CDR3 sequence (DNA): TGTGCCAGCAGTTACTCGATGGGGGGGGGCGACACTGAAGCTTTCTTT. Residues: CASSYSMGGGDTEAFF.

This chain connects TRBV19 to TRBJ1-5; a weak D match, TRBD1 (5 bases). V lost 3 bases to trimming and J lost 0 bases, with 12 bases between them. The CDR3 is made up of 16 amino acids. Germline CDR1 is LNHDA and CDR2 is SQIVND (reference sequence). CDR3: CASSMGQVYSNQPQHF. In nucleotides, the CDR3 is TGTGCCAGTAGTATGGGGCAGGTTTATAGCAATCAGCCCCAGCATTTT.

The chain employs TRBV6-1 and TRBJ2-7; D is undetermined. Trimming took 1 base from V and 2 from J, leaving 12 bases between them. The CDR3 totals 15 residues. Germline V lookup: CDR1 MNHNS, CDR2 SASEGT. The CDR3 nucleotides read TGTGCCAGCAGTGAAGGGTCCGGCAGCGCCTACGAGCAGTACTTC. Protein: CASSEGSGSAYEQYF.

The chain uses TRBV13 and TRBJ1-1; 7 bases align to TRBD1. V lost 2 bases to trimming and J lost 1 base; unmatched junction nucleotides: 1. In germline, CDR1 is PRHDT, CDR2 FYEKMQ (reference sequence). The CDR3 runs to 14 residues. The CDR3 DNA reads TGTGCCAGCAGCTTACAGGGGGGGAACACTGAAGCTTTCTTT. This translates into CASSLQGGNTEAFF.

J is TRBJ1-3 and V is TRBV5-1; D not resolved. CDR3 size: 14 residues. Between the trimmed V and J ends, which lost 4 bases and 0 bases, there was a span of 8 bases. Germline CDR1 and CDR2: SGHRS and YFSETQ. The CDR3 DNA reads as TGCGCCAGCAGCATGGGGAGCTCTGGAAACACCATATATTTT. It codes for CASSMGSSGNTIYF.

The chain has TRBV4-2 and TRBJ1-5, with TRBD1 identical over 9 bases. This CDR3 comprises 16 residues. V was clipped by 3 bases and J by 6 bases; unmatched bases: 9. CDR1 LGHNA and CDR2 YNFKEQ come from the germline V gene. The CDR3 loop is CASSQTKPGQGQPQHF. CDR3 in DNA: TGTGCCAGCAGCCAGACAAAGCCGGGACAGGGTCAGCCCCAGCATTTT.

In its sample, this clone was seen a few times. This chain uses TRBV19 with TRBJ1-5; D might be TRBD1 (5 bases). Germline-derived CDR1 and CDR2 are LNHDA and SQIVND (reference sequence). The CDR3 extends over 13 amino acids. Trimming shortened V by 5 bases and J by 11 bases, and 16 bases separated the two germline ends. For the CDR3, the DNA is TGTGCCAGTAGTGCAGGCCACCCGGGGGCCCAGCATTTT. This gives the protein CASSAGHPGAQHF.

This sequence joins TRBV5-1 and TRBJ2-7; a possible D gene is TRBD2 (6 bases). Between the trimmed V and J ends, which lost 1 base and 0 bases, there was a span of 8 bases. The CDR3 length is 14 residues. CDR1 and CDR2 (germline): SGHRS, YFSETQ. Here the CDR3 DNA reads TGCGCCAGCAGCTTGACCGGGAGCTCCTACGAGCAGTACTTC. This gives the protein CASSLTGSSYEQYF.

This chain links TRBV5-5 with TRBJ2-1, with TRBD2 identical over 7 bases. The CDR3 is 15 amino acids. CDR1 SGHKS and CDR2 YYEKEE come from the germline V gene (reference sequence). V shed 1 base, J shed 4 bases, and the junction held 5 bases outside the gene matches. The CDR3 protein is CASSLLLAAYNEQFF. CDR3 nucleotides: TGTGCCAGCAGCTTGCTTCTAGCGGCATACAATGAGCAGTTCTTC.

The chain uses TRBV7-9 and TRBJ2-1; D is perhaps TRBD1 (5 bases). V gave up 1 base and J gave up 12 bases, with 10 bases separating them. Germline assignment: CDR1 SEHNR and CDR2 FQNEAQ (reference sequence). This CDR3 spans 12 amino acids. The CDR3 DNA is TGTGCCAGCAGCTTAGGGCAGCAGGGGCAGTTCTTC. Amino acids: CASSLGQQGQFF.

A note on this clone: A junction boundary mismatches the germline segment, possibly from a read error. The chain is built from TRBV2 and TRBJ1-2, with 7 bases matching TRBD1. The CDR3 contains 15 residues. CDR1 and CDR2 (germline): SNHLY, FYNNEI. Written as DNA, the CDR3 is TGTGCCAGCAGCGAAGGGACAGTCAGAAACTATGGCTACACCTTC. Amino acids: CASSEGTVRNYGYTF.

The J gene is TRBJ1-2, the V gene TRBV30, with TRBD1 as a possible D gene (6 bases). Germline CDR1 is GTSNPN and CDR2 is SVGIG (reference sequence). V was pared by 4 bases and J by 2 bases, with 32 bases between. This CDR3 comprises 20 residues. The CDR3 loop reads CAWTDRRLRGVGFRNYGYTF. CDR3 sequence (DNA): TGTGCCTGGACCGACAGGAGACTCCGAGGAGTAGGATTCAGGAACTATGGCTACACCTTC.

The V gene is TRBV2, the J gene TRBJ1-5; TRBD1 is a possible D gene (6 bases). V was cut by 6 bases and J by 0 bases, with 12 bases left in between. The length of the CDR3 is 15 residues. The V gene's germline CDR1 is SNHLY and CDR2 FYNNEI. This CDR3 reads CASREDSYSNQPQHF. The DNA of the CDR3 is TGTGCCAGCAGAGAGGACAGCTATAGCAATCAGCCCCAGCATTTT.

V usage is TRBV19 and J usage is TRBJ2-3, with 11 bases lining up with TRBD2. Trimming took 5 bases from V and 4 from J; bases not matched to a gene: 2. CDR1 is LNHDA and CDR2 is SQIVND in the germline V gene (reference sequence). CDR3 size: 14 residues. The CDR3 protein is CASSLGLAADTQYF. The CDR3 DNA is TGTGCCAGTAGTTTGGGACTAGCGGCAGATACGCAGTATTTT.